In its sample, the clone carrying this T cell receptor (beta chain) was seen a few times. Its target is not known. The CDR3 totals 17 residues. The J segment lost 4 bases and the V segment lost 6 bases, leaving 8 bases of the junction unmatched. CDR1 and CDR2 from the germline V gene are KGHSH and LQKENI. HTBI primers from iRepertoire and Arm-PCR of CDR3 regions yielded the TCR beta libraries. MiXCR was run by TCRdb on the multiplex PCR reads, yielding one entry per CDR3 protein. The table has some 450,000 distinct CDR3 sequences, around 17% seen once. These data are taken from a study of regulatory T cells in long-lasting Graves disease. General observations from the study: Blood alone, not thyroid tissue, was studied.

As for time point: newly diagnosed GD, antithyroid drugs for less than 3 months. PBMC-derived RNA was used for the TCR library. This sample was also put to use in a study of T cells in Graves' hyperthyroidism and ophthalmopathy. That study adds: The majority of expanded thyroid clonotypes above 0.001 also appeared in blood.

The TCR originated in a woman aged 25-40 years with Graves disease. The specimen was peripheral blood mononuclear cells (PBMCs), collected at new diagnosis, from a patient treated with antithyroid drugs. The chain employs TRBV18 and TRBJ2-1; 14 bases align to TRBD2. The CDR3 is CASSRDGLAGGYNEQFF. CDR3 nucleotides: TGTGCCAGCTCCCGGGACGGACTAGCGGGAGGATACAATGAGCAGTTCTTC.